Sequencing of this T cell receptor beta chain was carried out in a study of control samples from healthy donors and cancer patients. Some clones are missing from TCRdb's copy, which holds only in-frame ones; the method was immunoSEQ multiplex PCR. The data hold about 120,000 clones, with roughly nine tenths observed a single time. The V gene lost 3 bases and the J gene lost 1 base, with 11 bases spanning the gap. Germline V gives CDR1 SGHRS, CDR2 YFSETQ. CDR3 length: 15 amino acids. The specimen sequenced was blood. The chain recombines TRBV5-1 with TRBJ1-3, with D possibly TRBD1 on 5 matching bases. This clonotype was obtained from a man between 18 and 29 years old in good health. CDR3 nucleotides: TGCGCCAGCAGCTCCGGAGGGACGTCTGGAAACACCATATATTTT. It specifies CASSSGGTSGNTIYF.